This T cell receptor beta chain was obtained from a study of T cells in Graves' hyperthyroidism and ophthalmopathy. Disease lasting under 3 months, a NOSPECS grade of at least 4, and a Clinical Activity Score of at least 3 were features of the ophthalmopathy patients. Trimming at V came to 0 bases and at J to 2 bases, leaving 9 bases not matched to a gene. This CDR3 comprises 19 residues. Germline V gene lookup returns CDR1 MGHRA and CDR2 YSYEKL. RNA transcripts were the template for amplifying TCR beta CDR3 regions. When the TCR CDR3 underwent first-round RT-PCR, the HTBI primer set was used. TCRdb called the multiplex PCR reads again in MiXCR, with one record for every CDR3 protein. This table holds some 580,000 distinct CDR3 sequences, about a sixth found once.

V usage is TRBV4-1 and J usage is TRBJ2-3; 12 positions match TRBD1. The receptor was isolated from a woman between 40 and 50 years old with Graves' ophthalmopathy. Sequences were obtained from blood. CDR3 in amino acids: CASSQDPPGQGANTDTQYF. The DNA for the CDR3 is TGCGCCAGCAGCCAAGACCCCCCGGGACAGGGGGCGAACACAGATACGCAGTATTTT.